This entry describes one T cell receptor (beta chain). Its cognate antigen is unknown. The CDR3 is 13 residues long. Trimming pared 5 bases from V and 4 bases from J, leaving 8 bases between. Germline-derived CDR1 and CDR2 are SNHLY and FYNNEI. It was second doses at about 4 or about 12 weeks that were pooled. These data are taken from a study of T cell responses to AZD1222 COVID-19 vaccine. Sequencing used immunoSEQ multiplex PCR; TCRdb keeps in-frame clones, though not all of them. The table has fewer than 95,000 clones, approximately 90% seen once. Study results and caveats: Repertoires were obtained only post-peak T cell response. Spike-specific TCRs gained breadth and depth after people received two AZD1222 doses. Baseline seropositives among AZD1222 recipients totaled only five or six.

The sample in question was peripheral blood, obtained 28 days after the second AZD1222 dose. The source is an adult who received the AZD1222 COVID-19 vaccine. The chain has TRBV2 and TRBJ2-2, with D possibly matching TRBD2 (5 bases). The DNA of the CDR3 is TGTGCCAGCAGTAGGACTGCCACCGGGGAGCTGTTTTTT. The encoded protein is CASSRTATGELFF.